These 13 T cell receptor beta chains came from one sample sequenced in a study of cytomegalovirus exposure and HLA in healthy donors. Primers: 60 Vbeta forward and 13 Jbeta reverse. The protocol was immunoSEQ multiplex PCR, while the TCRdb copy is restricted to in-frame clones and leaves out a portion. Of over 100,000 clones listed, about 61% are singletons. Input material: PBMCs. The receptor set was obtained from a woman in her thirties or forties in good health and CMV-seronegative.

This clone has just a few counts. This chain links TRBV9 with TRBJ2-1; 7 bases agree with TRBD1. The CDR3 consists of 15 residues. With V trimmed by 2 bases and J by 3 bases, 5 bases remained unmatched. Per the germline V gene, CDR1 is SGDLS and CDR2 is YYNGEE. The CDR3 nucleotides are TGTGCCAGCAGCGTGGGGACAGTGCTCTACAATGAGCAGTTCTTC. This gives the protein CASSVGTVLYNEQFF.

The genes are TRBV9 and TRBJ1-2; weak D call: TRBD1 (6 bases). V was shortened by 1 base and J by 5 bases, with 12 bases between the two germline ends. CDR3 length equals 14 residues. The germline gives CDR1 SGDLS, CDR2 YYNGEE. As DNA, the CDR3 is TGTGCCAGCAGCGTACGGGCACAGGGTTATGGCTACACCTTC. It translates to CASSVRAQGYGYTF.

This rearrangement joins TRBV7-9 to TRBJ1-4; the D is unclear. The CDR3 contains 15 residues. V lost 5 bases to trimming and J lost 5 bases, with 15 bases between them. Germline CDR1 reads SEHNR; CDR2 reads FQNEAQ (reference sequence). CDR3 in DNA: TGTGCCAGCAGCAACCAAGCGGGGAACAATGAAAAACTGTTTTTT. It codes for CASSNQAGNNEKLFF.

The CDR3 DNA is TGTGCCAGCGGAGGGACAGCAACTAATGAAAAACTGTTTTTT. Translating it yields CASGGTATNEKLFF. The chain is built from TRBV2 and TRBJ1-4, with 7 positions matching TRBD1. The J segment lost 0 bases and the V segment lost 8 bases, leaving 3 bases of the junction unmatched. CDR3 size: 14 residues. Germline CDR1 SNHLY, CDR2 FYNNEI. Supplemented by reference TRBV2 and TRBJ1-4, the full variable domain reads EPEVTQTPSHQVTQMGQEVILRCVPISNHLYFYWYRQILGQKVEFLVSFYNNEISEKSEIFDDQFSVERPDGSNFTLKIRSTKLEDSAMYFCASGGTATNEKLFFGSGTQLSVL.

This clone was seen a few times. This sample also contains other DNA sequences that code for the same CDR3. This sequence joins TRBV15 and TRBJ2-7; tentative D call: TRBD1 (5 bases). The V end was cut by 0 bases, the J end by 3 bases, with 12 bases between. The germline V gene has CDR1 LNHNV and CDR2 YYDKDF (reference sequence). The CDR3 consists of 15 residues. CDR3 nucleotide sequence: TGTGCCACCAGCAGAGAGCAGGGTAGGGGCTACGAGCAGTACTTC. Protein: CATSREQGRGYEQYF.

The chain is built from TRBV2 and TRBJ1-2; unclear D gene. The V gene's germline CDR1 is SNHLY and CDR2 FYNNEI. V lost 6 bases and J lost 1, with 15 bases in between. The CDR3 is 15 amino acids. The CDR3 spells CASRLTRAINYGYTF. The CDR3 nucleotides are TGTGCCAGCAGACTGACGAGGGCCATTAACTATGGCTACACCTTC.

V usage is TRBV11-2 and J usage is TRBJ2-7; 10 bases are shared with TRBD1. There are 17 residues in the CDR3. CDR1 and CDR2 from the germline V gene are SGHAT and FQNNGV. Trimming cost V 5 bases and J 6 bases; bases outside gene matches: 16. CDR3: CASSPGTGVRVRAEQYF. CDR3 DNA sequence: TGTGCCAGCAGCCCCGGGACAGGGGTTAGGGTTCGGGCCGAGCAGTACTTC.

This clone was seen a few times. This rearrangement joins TRBV28 to TRBJ1-1; D might be TRBD1 (6 bases). V lost 7 bases and J lost 6, with 24 bases in between. The CDR3 totals 16 residues. Germline V CDR1 and CDR2: MDHEN, SYDVKM. CDR3 region: CASTSPGGGVEAEAFF. Here the CDR3 DNA reads TGTGCCAGCACCTCTCCCGGAGGGGGGGTGGAGGCTGAAGCTTTCTTT.

This clone was picked up a small number of times. This rearrangement joins TRBV2 to TRBJ2-5, with 7 nucleotides matching TRBD2. This CDR3 is built from 14 residues. Germline V gives CDR1 SNHLY, CDR2 FYNNEI. V shed 6 bases, J shed 4 bases, and the junction held 8 bases outside the gene matches. The CDR3 is CASRDRLAGETQYF. The DNA for the CDR3 is TGTGCCAGCAGAGACCGACTAGCTGGAGAGACCCAGTACTTC.

This chain joins TRBV2 and TRBJ1-5; 10 nucleotides agree with TRBD1. Germline lookup yields CDR1 SNHLY and CDR2 FYNNEI. The CDR3 length is 14 residues. V lost 6 bases, J lost 6 bases, and 5 bases stayed unmatched. The CDR3 coding sequence is TGTGCCAGCAGGAGACAGGGGGCAGGTCAGCCCCAGCATTTT. It encodes CASRRQGAGQPQHF.

In DNA form, the CDR3 reads TGTGCCAGCAGCTTCCCGGGACAGGGATATGGCTACACCTTC. Translated, it gives CASSFPGQGYGYTF. This chain uses TRBV2 with TRBJ1-2; 9 bases are a match to TRBD1. Germline-derived CDR1 and CDR2 are SNHLY and FYNNEI. The CDR3 length is 14 residues. V lost 6 bases to trimming and J lost 5 bases; unmatched junction nucleotides: 7.

This clone was seen more than once but under ten times. This chain connects TRBV18 to TRBJ1-4; the match to TRBD1 covers 7 bases. This CDR3 region has 13 residues. Germline assignment: CDR1 KGHSH and CDR2 LQKENI. The junction had 6 bases not matched to a gene; V was cut back by 6 bases and J by 8 bases. The CDR3 nucleotides are TGTGCCAGCTCTCAACAGGGGATGGAAAAACTGTTTTTT. It specifies CASSQQGMEKLFF.

The chain recombines TRBV5-1 with TRBJ1-1, with D tentatively TRBD1 (6 bases). Per the germline V gene, CDR1 is SGHRS and CDR2 is YFSETQ. This CDR3 region has 14 residues. V lost 1 base to trimming and J lost 5 bases, with 12 bases between them. The CDR3 DNA reads as TGCGCCAGCAGCTTGAGGCAGGGGCATACTGAAGCTTTCTTT. This sequence encodes CASSLRQGHTEAFF.